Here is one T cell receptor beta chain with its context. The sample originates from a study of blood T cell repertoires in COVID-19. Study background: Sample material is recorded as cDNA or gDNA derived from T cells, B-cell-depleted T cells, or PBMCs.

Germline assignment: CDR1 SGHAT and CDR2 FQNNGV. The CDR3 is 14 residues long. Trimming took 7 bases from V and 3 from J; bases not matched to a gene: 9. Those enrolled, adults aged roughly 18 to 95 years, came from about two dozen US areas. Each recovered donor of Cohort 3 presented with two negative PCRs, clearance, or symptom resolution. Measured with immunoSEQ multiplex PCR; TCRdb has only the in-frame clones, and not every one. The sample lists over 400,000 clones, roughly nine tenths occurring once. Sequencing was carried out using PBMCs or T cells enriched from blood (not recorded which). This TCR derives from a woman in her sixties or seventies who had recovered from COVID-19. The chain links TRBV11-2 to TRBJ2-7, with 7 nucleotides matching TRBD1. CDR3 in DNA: TGTGCCAGCAACACGGGACAGCCCTTCTACGAGCAGTACTTC. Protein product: CASNTGQPFYEQYF. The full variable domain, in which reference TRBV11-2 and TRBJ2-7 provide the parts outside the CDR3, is EAGVAQSPRYKIIEKRQSVAFWCNPISGHATLYWYQQILGQGPKLLIQFQNNGVVDDSQLPKDRFSAERLKGVDSTLKIQPAKLEDSAVYLCASNTGQPFYEQYFGPGTRLTVT.